The 6 T cell receptor beta chains below were found in one sample sequenced in a study of blood T cells in healthy people across ages. A second PCR of 7 to 11 cycles used a sample-barcoded 5' primer and a J-beta primer mix. From the 5' RACE reads, TCRdb called clonotypes with MiXCR, one entry per CDR3 protein. The sample holds 710,000 or so distinct CDR3 sequences, around a fifth seen once. The sample taken for sequencing was blood. Receptors originate from a man in his sixties or seventies in good health.

The table lists this clonotype with a few counts. The chain carries TRBV29-1 and TRBJ2-3; no reliable D call. The CDR3 is 14 residues long. Trimming left V 2 bases short and J 0 bases short, with 9 bases between. Germline V gene data show CDR1 as SQVTM and CDR2 as ANQGSEA. For the CDR3, the DNA is TGCAGCGTTGAACCGGCAGAAAGCACAGATACGCAGTATTTT. This encodes CSVEPAESTDTQYF.

There are a few counts of this clonotype. The chain recombines TRBV20-1 with TRBJ1-2; 7 nucleotides line up with TRBD1. Germline V CDR1 and CDR2: DFQATT, SNEGSKA (reference sequence). The CDR3 consists of 14 residues. The V gene end was trimmed by 5 bases and the J gene end by 4 bases; junction bases not matched to a gene: 10. CDR3 loop: CSAVGDSIVYGYTF. CDR3 coding DNA: TGCAGTGCTGTCGGGGACAGTATCGTCTATGGCTACACCTTC.

The chain has TRBV5-1 and TRBJ2-1; the match to TRBD1 covers 10 bases. This CDR3 has 14 residues. Trimming removed 3 bases from V and 7 bases from J; junction bases left unmatched: 4. CDR1 SGHRS and CDR2 YFSETQ come from the germline V gene. The CDR3 sequence is CASSWGQGTNEQFF. In nucleotides, the CDR3 is TGCGCCAGCAGCTGGGGACAGGGGACGAATGAGCAGTTCTTC.

The chain couples TRBV12-3 or TRBV12-4 to TRBJ2-2; 8 bases align to TRBD1. The V and J ends lost 5 bases and 3 bases, in that order; junction bases with no gene match: 5. This CDR3 region has 15 residues. CDR3 nucleotide sequence: TGTGCCAGCAGTCGACAGGGGACAGACACCGGGGAGCTGTTTTTT. This translates into CASSRQGTDTGELFF.

This clonotype has just a few counts. This chain joins TRBV5-5 and TRBJ2-3, with 9 bases aligning to TRBD2. CDR1 and CDR2 (germline): SGHKS, YYEKEE (reference sequence). V lost 6 bases to trimming and J lost 0 bases; unmatched junction nucleotides: 5. The CDR3 totals 15 residues. The CDR3 DNA sequence: TGTGCCAGCAAAAGACTAGCGGCTAGCACAGATACGCAGTATTTT. Its protein product is CASKRLAASTDTQYF.

The chain uses TRBV29-1 and TRBJ2-1; a possible D gene is TRBD1 (6 bases). The J call is in doubt because the DNA end fits TRBJ2-7 better. CDR3 length equals 12 residues. The germline CDR1 and CDR2 sequences are SQVTM and ANQGSEA. The CDR3 loop is CSVVSGAYEQYF. The CDR3 DNA follows: TGCAGCGTTGTATCAGGGGCGTACGAGCAGTACTTC.